Below are 9 T cell receptor beta chains sequenced from a single sample in a study of blood T cell repertoires in COVID-19. Clones were read by immunoSEQ multiplex PCR, and TCRdb kept only the in-frame ones, dropping some. This repertoire shows a few hundred thousand clones, approximately 91% found once; its top ten account for roughly 0.92%. Sequencing was carried out using peripheral blood. The receptor source for this set is a woman in her forties who had recovered from COVID-19.

The rearrangement joins TRBV3-1 (or the pseudogene TRBV3-2) to TRBJ2-1; D might be TRBD2 (5 bases). Per the germline V gene, CDR1 is LGHDT and CDR2 is YNNKEL (reference sequence). V dropped 3 bases and J dropped 7 bases, with 16 bases sitting between them. The CDR3 has 15 amino acids. The DNA for the CDR3 is TGTGCCAGCAGCCATACTAGTGCTTTTTTGAATGAGCAGTTCTTC. Residues: CASSHTSAFLNEQFF.

V usage is TRBV6-4 and J usage is TRBJ2-1; 8 nucleotides align to TRBD1. The CDR3 totals 16 residues. Germline-derived CDR1 and CDR2 are MRHNA and SNTAGT. The ends lost 3 bases at V and 3 bases at J; junction bases unmatched: 7. The CDR3 DNA reads as TGTGCCAGCAGTGATTTCCGGGACAGGATCTACAATGAGCAGTTCTTC. This translates into CASSDFRDRIYNEQFF.

The V and J genes are TRBV7-2 and TRBJ2-5; D is unclear. The V end lost 5 bases, the J end lost 5 bases, and 18 bases lay between the germline ends. This CDR3 has 15 residues. Germline lookup yields CDR1 SGHTA and CDR2 FQGNSA. The CDR3 DNA sequence: TGTGCCAGCAGCGCAGACCTAGGCTCCCGGGAGACCCAGTACTTC. Encoded protein: CASSADLGSRETQYF.

The CDR3 nucleotides read TGTGCCAGCAGTCCGGGACTTTACAATGAGCAGTTCTTC. Its translation is CASSPGLYNEQFF. The rearrangement uses TRBV6-2 or TRBV6-3 and TRBJ2-1, with a weak D call TRBD2 (6 bases). CDR3 size: 13 residues. Trimming removed 5 bases from V and 4 bases from J, with 9 bases in between. Germline CDR1 is MNHEY and CDR2 is SVGEGT.

This sequence joins TRBV7-2 and TRBJ2-1; D is perhaps TRBD2 (6 bases). This CDR3 comprises 15 residues. V was shortened by 5 bases and J by 4 bases, with 15 bases between the two germline ends. Germline V CDR1 and CDR2: SGHTA, FQGNSA. CDR3 amino acids: CASSTDSGPYNEQFF. In nucleotides, the CDR3 is TGTGCCAGCAGCACCGATAGCGGACCTTACAATGAGCAGTTCTTC. Using reference TRBV7-2 and TRBJ2-1 for the parts outside the CDR3, the full variable domain is GAGVSQSPSNKVTEKGKDVELRCDPISGHTALYWYRQSLGQGLEFLIYFQGNSAPDKSGLPSDRFSAERTGGSVSTLTIQRTQQEDSAVYLCASSTDSGPYNEQFFGPGTRLTVL.

The chain recombines TRBV10-3 with TRBJ2-7, with D unclear. The CDR3 runs 13 residues. CDR1 is ENHRY and CDR2 is SYGVKD in the germline V gene. The germline V and J ends were trimmed by 11 bases and 5 bases, with 19 bases remaining between them. The CDR3 spells CASKEADRNEQYF. DNA for the CDR3: TGTGCCTCCAAAGAGGCAGATAGGAACGAGCAGTACTTC.

The chain has TRBV25-1 and TRBJ2-2, with 12 bases identical to TRBD1. Germline V gene lookup returns CDR1 MGHDK and CDR2 SYGVNS. The CDR3 is made up of 16 amino acids. The V segment lost 8 bases and the J segment 7 bases; nucleotides outside the gene matches: 11. The DNA of the CDR3 is TGTGCCAGCCCTGGACCGGGACAGGGGGCTATCGGGGAGCTGTTTTTT. Protein product: CASPGPGQGAIGELFF.

This clone has only one observation. The CDR3 nucleotides read TGTGCCAGCAGTGAGATAGCGGGAGGGACCTTCTTTTACAACTCCGGGGAGCTGTTTTTT. Amino acid sequence: CASSEIAGGTFFYNSGELFF. This chain connects TRBV2 to TRBJ2-2, with 11 bases identical to TRBD2. The germline CDR1 and CDR2 sequences are SNHLY and FYNNEI. The CDR3 covers 20 residues. The V segment lost 3 bases and the J segment 6 bases; nucleotides outside the gene matches: 18.

The V call is TRBV3-1 (or the pseudogene TRBV3-2), the J call TRBJ2-7; 11 bases match TRBD2. The ends lost 4 bases at V and 2 bases at J; junction bases unmatched: 13. The CDR3 extends over 18 amino acids. Per the germline V gene, CDR1 is LGHDT and CDR2 is YNNKEL (reference sequence). The CDR3 loop reads CASSLRGLAGGGTYEQYF. The CDR3 DNA sequence: TGTGCCAGCAGCCTCCGGGGCTTAGCGGGAGGGGGCACCTACGAGCAGTACTTC.